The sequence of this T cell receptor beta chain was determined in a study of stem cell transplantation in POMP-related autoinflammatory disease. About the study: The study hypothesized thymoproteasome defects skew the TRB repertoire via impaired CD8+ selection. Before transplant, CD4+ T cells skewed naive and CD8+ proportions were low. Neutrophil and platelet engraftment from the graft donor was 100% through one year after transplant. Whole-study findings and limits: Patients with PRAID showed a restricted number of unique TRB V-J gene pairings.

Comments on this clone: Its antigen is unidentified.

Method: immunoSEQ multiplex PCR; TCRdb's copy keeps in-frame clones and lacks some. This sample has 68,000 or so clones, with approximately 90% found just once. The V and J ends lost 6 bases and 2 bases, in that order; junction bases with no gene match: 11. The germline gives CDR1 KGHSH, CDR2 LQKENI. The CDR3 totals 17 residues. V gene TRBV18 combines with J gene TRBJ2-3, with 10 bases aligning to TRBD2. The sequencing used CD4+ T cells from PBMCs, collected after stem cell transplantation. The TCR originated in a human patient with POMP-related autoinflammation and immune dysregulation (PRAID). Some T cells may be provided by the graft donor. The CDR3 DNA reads TGTGCCAGCTCCCTATATGCTAGCGGGGGTAACACAGATACGCAGTATTTT. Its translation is CASSLYASGGNTDTQYF.